This T cell receptor beta chain is from a study of T cell changes during pregnancy in multiple sclerosis. Repertoires were generated with immunoSEQ multiplex PCR, while TCRdb's copy carries only in-frame clones and drops some. This sample has more than 90,000 clones, with approximately 91% found just once. Germline loops: CDR1 SGHTS, CDR2 YDEGEE. With 5 bases clipped from V and 2 bases from J, the junction kept 0 bases outside the gene matches. The CDR3 runs to 12 residues. This clone was recorded only once. Sequencing used peripheral blood, obtained in the second trimester of pregnancy. This chain connects TRBV5-8 to TRBJ2-7; 8 bases agree with TRBD1. The TCR was taken from a female donor with multiple sclerosis, enrolled in a pregnancy study. The CDR3 sequence: CASRQGAYEQYF. CDR3 nucleotide sequence: TGTGCCAGCAGACAGGGGGCCTACGAGCAGTACTTC. The complete variable domain, with remaining parts taken from reference TRBV5-8 and TRBJ2-7, reads EAGVTQSPTHLIKTRGQQATLRCSPISGHTSVYWYQQALGLGLQFLLWYDEGEERNRGNFPPRFSGRQFPNYSSELNVNALELEDSALYLCASRQGAYEQYFGPGTRLTVT.